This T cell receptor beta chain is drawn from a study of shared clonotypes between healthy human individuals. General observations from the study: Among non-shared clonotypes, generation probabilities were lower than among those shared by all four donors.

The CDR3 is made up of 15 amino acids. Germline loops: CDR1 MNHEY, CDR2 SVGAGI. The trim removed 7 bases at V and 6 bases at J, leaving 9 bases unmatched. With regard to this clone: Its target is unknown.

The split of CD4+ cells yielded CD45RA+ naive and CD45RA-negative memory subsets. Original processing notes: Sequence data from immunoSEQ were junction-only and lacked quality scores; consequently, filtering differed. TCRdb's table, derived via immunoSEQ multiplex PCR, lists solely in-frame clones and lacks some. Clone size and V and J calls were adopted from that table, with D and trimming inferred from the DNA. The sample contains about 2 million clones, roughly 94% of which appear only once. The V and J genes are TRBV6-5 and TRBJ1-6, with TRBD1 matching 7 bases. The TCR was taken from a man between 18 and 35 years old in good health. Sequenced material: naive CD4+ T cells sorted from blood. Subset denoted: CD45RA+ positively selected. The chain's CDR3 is CASKGRGSANSPLHF. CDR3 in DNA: TGTGCCAGCAAGGGCAGGGGGTCGGCTAATTCACCCCTCCACTTT.